This T cell receptor beta chain was obtained from a study of patients and donors after allogeneic stem cell transplantation. This clonotype was counted only a few times. Germline V CDR1 and CDR2: MNHEY, SMNVEV (reference sequence). V was pared by 2 bases and J by 0 bases, with 7 bases between. The CDR3 runs to 14 residues. One entry per CDR3 protein, called by TCRdb with MiXCR from the RT-PCR reads. Among over 350,000 distinct CDR3 sequences listed, more than 15% were seen once. The rearrangement links TRBV27 to TRBJ1-1; weak D call: TRBD1 (5 bases). Material: blood, either unsorted or a sorted T cell fraction (not recorded which). The origin of this receptor is a human donor who was either an allogeneic HSCT recipient or a stem cell or donor lymphocyte infusion donor (not recorded which). It is not recorded whose cells these are; they may come from a transplant donor. In DNA form, the CDR3 reads TGTGCCAGCAGTTTAGAAGGGGTGAACACTGAAGCTTTCTTT. Protein product: CASSLEGVNTEAFF.